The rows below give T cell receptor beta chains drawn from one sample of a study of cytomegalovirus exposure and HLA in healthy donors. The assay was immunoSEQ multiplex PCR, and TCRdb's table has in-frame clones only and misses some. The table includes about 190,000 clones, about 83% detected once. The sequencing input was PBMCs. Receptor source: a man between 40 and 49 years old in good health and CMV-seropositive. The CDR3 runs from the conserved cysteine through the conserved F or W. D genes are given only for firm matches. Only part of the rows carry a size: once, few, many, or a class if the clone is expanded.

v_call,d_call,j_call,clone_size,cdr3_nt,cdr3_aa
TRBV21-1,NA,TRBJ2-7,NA,TGTGCCAGCAGCGGTAGTGGGCTAGCGGGAGTCCGTTATCTTTACGAGCAGTACTTC,CASSGSGLAGVRYLYEQYF
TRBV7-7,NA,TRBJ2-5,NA,TGTGCCAGCAGCTTATCAGGGATGGAGACCCAGTACTTC,CASSLSGMETQYF
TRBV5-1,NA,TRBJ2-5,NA,TGCGCCAGCAGCTTGAACCCGGACTTCCAAGAGACCCAGTACTTC,CASSLNPDFQETQYF
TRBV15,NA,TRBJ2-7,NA,TGTGCCACCAGCAGGGAGGCAGGTTGGGACGAGCAGTACTTC,CATSREAGWDEQYF
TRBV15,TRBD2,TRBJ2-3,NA,TGTGCCACCAGCTACGGACTAGCGGAGGTCACAGATACGCAGTATTTT,CATSYGLAEVTDTQYF
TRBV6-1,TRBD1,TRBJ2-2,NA,TGTGCCAGCAGTCCACGGACAGGCTTCTCCGGGGAGCTGTTTTTT,CASSPRTGFSGELFF
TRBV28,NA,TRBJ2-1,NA,TGTGCCAGCAGCTGGAGCGGTAGCTCCTACAATGAGCAGTTCTTC,CASSWSGSSYNEQFF
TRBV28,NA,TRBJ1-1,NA,TGTGCCAGCAGTTCCACCGGCCCCATTCCCCGGGTCAGGGGCACTGAAGCTTTCTTT,CASSSTGPIPRVRGTEAFF
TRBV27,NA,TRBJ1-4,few,TGTGCCAGCAGTCAGAAAGGGGTGAGGACATCTGCAACTAATGAAAAACTGTTTTTT,CASSQKGVRTSATNEKLFF
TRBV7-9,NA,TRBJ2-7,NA,TGTGCCAGCAGCTTAGGGGACAACTCCTACGAGCAGTACTTC,CASSLGDNSYEQYF
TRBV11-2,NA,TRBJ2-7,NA,TGTGCCAGCAGCCGTGAGGTGGGGCCCTACGAGCAGTACTTC,CASSREVGPYEQYF
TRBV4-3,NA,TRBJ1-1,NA,TGCGCCAGCAGCCAAGATCCTACAGTATGGGACACTGAAGCTTTCTTT,CASSQDPTVWDTEAFF
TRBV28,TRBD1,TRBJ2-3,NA,TGTGCCAGCATCCAATGGGGGACAGACAGCACAGATACGCAGTATTTT,CASIQWGTDSTDTQYF
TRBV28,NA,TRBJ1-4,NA,TGTGCCAGCAGCCCCTCGGTCGCGGGGATCTATGAAAAACTGTTTTTT,CASSPSVAGIYEKLFF
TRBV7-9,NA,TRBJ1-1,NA,TGTGCCAGCAGCCTCGGGGGGATCGGGGCTGAAGCTTTCTTT,CASSLGGIGAEAFF
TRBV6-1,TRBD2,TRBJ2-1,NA,TGTGCCAGCCGGGAGGGGGGGGCGCAGTTCTTC,CASREGGAQFF
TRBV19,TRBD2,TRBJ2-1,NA,TGTGCCAGTACCCGAGCGGGAGGGCCTGGGAATGAGCAGTTCTTC,CASTRAGGPGNEQFF
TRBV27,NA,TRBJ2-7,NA,TGTGCCAGCAGGCCCCCGGGTTCATACGAGCAGTACTTC,CASRPPGSYEQYF
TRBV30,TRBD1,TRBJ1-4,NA,TGTGCCTGGAGTATACAGGGGGGAGAAAAACTGTTTTTT,CAWSIQGGEKLFF
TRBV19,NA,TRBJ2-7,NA,TGTGCCAGTAGTATACGGGGTTTTCCCTACGAGCAGTACTTC,CASSIRGFPYEQYF
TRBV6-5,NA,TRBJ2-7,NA,TGTGCCAGCAGTGGAGGGCGAACCCTCTACGAGCAGTACTTC,CASSGGRTLYEQYF
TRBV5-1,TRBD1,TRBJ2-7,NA,TGCGCCAGTAAAATCGGGACAGGACGGCTCTACGAGCAGTACTTC,CASKIGTGRLYEQYF